A selection of T cell receptor beta chains follows, all from one sample in a study of blood T cell repertoires in COVID-19. Clones were read by immunoSEQ multiplex PCR, and TCRdb kept only the in-frame ones, dropping some. The sample has about 200,000 clones, about 85% seen once. Material for sequencing was peripheral blood. The receptors shown here come from a man aged 60-69 years with COVID-19, enrolled during active disease. The CDR3 runs from the conserved cysteine through the conserved F or W. D genes are given only for firm matches. Size is stated for part of the rows, as once, few or many counts, or as a class when the clone is expanded.

D | J | size | V | length | CDR3 | DNA
- | TRBJ1-1 | - | TRBV12-3/TRBV12-4 | 11 | CASSWGAEAFF | TGTGCCAGCAGCTGGGGAGCTGAAGCTTTCTTT
- | TRBJ2-7 | - | TRBV6-5 | 12 | CASGWVTGEQYF | TGTGCCAGCGGTTGGGTTACGGGCGAGCAGTACTTC
TRBD1 | TRBJ1-6 | - | TRBV5-6 | 15 | CASSLGTGGNSPLHF | TGTGCCAGCAGCTTGGGGACAGGGGGCAATTCACCCCTCCACTTT
TRBD1 | TRBJ2-7 | few | TRBV6-6 | 14 | CASSGATGNYEQYF | TGTGCCAGCAGTGGAGCGACAGGGAACTACGAGCAGTACTTC
TRBD2 | TRBJ2-3 | - | TRBV3-1/TRBV3-2 | 17 | CASSLHFGTSGTDTQYF | TGTGCCAGCAGCCTCCACTTCGGGACTAGCGGGACAGATACGCAGTATTTT
- | TRBJ2-7 | - | TRBV20-1 | 13 | CSASGRASYEQYF | TGCAGTGCTAGTGGCAGGGCCTCCTACGAGCAGTACTTC
- | TRBJ1-3 | once | TRBV7-8 | 15 | CASSLVQGTGNTIYF | TGTGCCAGCAGCTTGGTACAGGGTACTGGAAACACCATATATTTT
TRBD1 | TRBJ1-5 | once | TRBV4-2 | 15 | CASSQEGTGSQPQHF | TGTGCCAGCAGCCAAGAGGGGACAGGGAGTCAGCCCCAGCATTTT
- | TRBJ2-6 | - | TRBV18 | 16 | CASSPSGVSGANVLTF | TGTGCCAGCTCACCATCGGGGGTCTCTGGGGCCAACGTCCTGACTTTC
- | TRBJ2-7 | - | TRBV27 | 14 | CASSLVRGYPQQYF | TGTGCCAGCAGTTTAGTCAGGGGCTATCCTCAGCAGTACTTC
TRBD2 | TRBJ2-1 | - | TRBV10-1 | 13 | CASKASGTVEQFF | TGCGCCAGCAAGGCTAGCGGGACGGTTGAGCAGTTCTTC
- | TRBJ1-4 | - | TRBV24-1 | 20 | CATSEGAAEKGLATNEKLFF | TGTGCCACCAGTGAGGGGGCAGCCGAAAAGGGGCTTGCAACTAATGAAAAACTGTTTTTT
- | TRBJ1-1 | - | TRBV6-5 | 13 | CASSYGGGTEAFF | TGTGCCAGCAGTTATGGGGGGGGCACTGAAGCTTTCTTT
- | TRBJ2-5 | - | TRBV6-5 | 15 | CASSYRGRATETQYF | TGTGCCAGCAGTTACAGGGGGAGGGCCACGGAGACCCAGTACTTC
TRBD1 | TRBJ1-2 | - | TRBV5-1 | 14 | CASSFEGASYGYTF | TGCGCCAGCAGCTTTGAGGGGGCCTCCTATGGCTACACCTTC
- | TRBJ1-1 | - | TRBV19 | 13 | CASSIGRVAEAFF | TGTGCCAGTAGTATAGGCAGGGTGGCTGAAGCTTTCTTT
- | TRBJ2-1 | once | TRBV28 | 14 | CASTAQTVYNEQFF | TGTGCCAGCACTGCCCAGACTGTTTACAATGAGCAGTTCTTC
TRBD2 | TRBJ2-2 | - | TRBV5-4 | 14 | CATRLAVNTGELFF | TGTGCCACCAGACTAGCGGTGAACACCGGGGAGCTGTTTTTT
- | TRBJ2-7 | - | TRBV28 | 15 | CASTDSGRSNYEQYF | TGTGCCAGCACCGATAGTGGGAGAAGTAACTACGAGCAGTACTTC
TRBD2 | TRBJ2-2 | - | TRBV7-2 | 17 | CASSWRLAGTNTGELFF | TGTGCCAGCAGCTGGAGACTAGCGGGAACGAACACCGGGGAGCTGTTTTTT
- | TRBJ2-7 | - | TRBV6-2/TRBV6-3 | 11 | CASSDPREEYF | TGTGCCAGCAGTGACCCCCGAGAGGAGTACTTC
TRBD2 | TRBJ2-1 | - | TRBV7-8 | 14 | CASSILAGETEQFF | TGTGCCAGCAGCATCCTAGCGGGAGAGACGGAGCAGTTCTTC
- | TRBJ1-1 | - | TRBV21-1 | 18 | CASSSPPEGPKSCTEAFF | TGTGCCAGCAGCTCCCCCCCGGAGGGTCCAAAGTCTTGCACTGAAGCTTTCTTT
- | TRBJ1-1 | few | TRBV4-3 | 15 | CASSQDLGVNTEAFF | TGCGCCAGCAGCCAAGACCTAGGGGTGAACACTGAAGCTTTCTTT
TRBD2 | TRBJ2-1 | few | TRBV5-1 | 11 | CASRGGNEQFF | TGCGCCAGCCGGGGGGGTAATGAGCAGTTCTTC
- | TRBJ1-1 | - | TRBV6-5 | 15 | CAIKRDTLVNTEAFF | TGTGCCATCAAACGGGACACACTTGTTAACACTGAAGCTTTCTTT
TRBD1 | TRBJ2-1 | once | TRBV30 | 13 | CAWAGTGGVLQFF | TGTGCCTGGGCCGGGACAGGGGGTGTCCTGCAGTTCTTC
TRBD2 | TRBJ2-1 | - | TRBV4-3 | 16 | CASSQSGGGTYNEQFF | TGCGCCAGCAGCCAATCTGGGGGGGGGACCTACAATGAGCAGTTCTTC
- | TRBJ1-5 | - | TRBV6-5 | 16 | CASSYEGGGFNQPQHF | TGTGCCAGCAGTTACGAGGGCGGGGGGTTCAATCAGCCCCAGCATTTT
TRBD1 | TRBJ1-4 | - | TRBV5-1 | 14 | CASSPDRGNEKLFF | TGCGCCAGCAGCCCGGACAGGGGGAATGAAAAACTGTTTTTT
- | TRBJ1-1 | few | TRBV11-2 | 12 | CASSLVRTEAFF | TGTGCCAGCAGCTTAGTCCGGACTGAAGCTTTCTTT
- | TRBJ1-2 | - | TRBV30 | 10 | CAWSPVSYTF | TGTGCCTGGAGTCCAGTTAGCTACACCTTC
- | TRBJ1-1 | - | TRBV2 | 15 | CASSERSAGNTEAFF | TGTGCCAGCAGTGAAAGGTCGGCGGGGAACACTGAAGCTTTCTTT
TRBD1 | TRBJ1-2 | - | TRBV3-1/TRBV3-2 | 15 | CASSPRQGSSYGYTF | TGTGCCAGCAGCCCAAGACAGGGCTCCAGCTATGGCTACACCTTC
- | TRBJ1-1 | - | TRBV18 | 14 | CASSPFGENTEAFF | TGTGCCAGCTCACCATTCGGGGAGAACACTGAAGCTTTCTTT
TRBD1 | TRBJ1-1 | - | TRBV19 | 16 | CASSPGTGGSGTEAFF | TGTGCCAGTAGTCCGGGGACAGGGGGCTCGGGGACTGAAGCTTTCTTT
- | TRBJ1-1 | - | TRBV28 | 15 | CASSLWSRRNTEAFF | TGTGCCAGCAGTTTGTGGAGCCGCCGGAACACTGAAGCTTTCTTT
- | TRBJ2-3 | - | TRBV10-3 | 16 | CAISESGRGATDTQYF | TGTGCCATCAGTGAGTCAGGCAGGGGGGCGACAGATACGCAGTATTTT
- | TRBJ1-1 | - | TRBV5-1 | 14 | CASSLVGSSTEAFF | TGCGCCAGCAGCTTGGTAGGGAGTAGCACTGAAGCTTTCTTT
TRBD1 | TRBJ1-4 | - | TRBV4-2 | 17 | CASSQPERDRGYEKLFF | TGTGCCAGCAGCCAACCGGAACGAGACAGGGGATATGAAAAACTGTTTTTT
- | TRBJ2-3 | - | TRBV7-3 | 16 | CASSLTRTYRTDTQYF | TGTGCCAGCAGCTTAACTCGGACATACCGCACAGATACGCAGTATTTT
- | TRBJ2-5 | - | TRBV5-1 | 15 | CASSFGRGRQETQYF | TGCGCCAGCAGCTTTGGCAGGGGTCGCCAAGAGACCCAGTACTTC
TRBD1 | TRBJ2-7 | - | TRBV9 | 15 | CASSVGGTGAYEQYF | TGTGCCAGCAGCGTAGGGGGGACAGGGGCCTACGAGCAGTACTTC
- | TRBJ2-7 | - | TRBV7-9 | 12 | CASSSRQYEQYF | TGTGCCAGCAGCTCGCGACAGTACGAGCAGTACTTC
- | TRBJ1-1 | - | TRBV5-1 | 14 | CASSLIGRGTEAFF | TGCGCCAGCAGCCTCATCGGCCGGGGCACTGAAGCTTTCTTT
TRBD2 | TRBJ2-1 | once | TRBV7-6 | 18 | CASSSGLAGTLEGNEQFF | TGTGCCAGCAGCTCTGGACTAGCGGGGACCCTAGAGGGCAATGAGCAGTTCTTC
TRBD1 | TRBJ2-7 | - | TRBV3-1/TRBV3-2 | 17 | CASSQSWTGLTGYEQYF | TGTGCCAGCAGCCAATCCTGGACAGGGCTAACCGGGTACGAGCAGTACTTC
- | TRBJ1-1 | - | TRBV7-9 | 11 | CASSLAYFNNF | TGTGCCAGCAGCTTAGCATATTTTAACAACTTT
TRBD1 | TRBJ1-5 | - | TRBV18 | 17 | CASSPPSGTGSNQPQHF | TGTGCCAGCTCACCACCCTCCGGGACAGGGAGCAATCAGCCCCAGCATTTT
- | TRBJ2-5 | - | TRBV5-1 | 15 | CASSLEVGSGETQYF | TGCGCCAGCAGCTTGGAGGTCGGGAGTGGAGAGACCCAGTACTTC
- | TRBJ1-1 | - | TRBV27 | 14 | CASSLGSPNTEAFF | TGTGCCAGCAGTTTGGGCAGTCCAAACACTGAAGCTTTCTTT
- | TRBJ1-2 | - | TRBV19 | 16 | CASSIGGQGGIYGYTF | TGTGCCAGTAGTATTGGTGGTCAGGGTGGAATCTATGGCTACACCTTC
TRBD1 | TRBJ1-2 | - | TRBV10-3 | 13 | CAINPGGDYGYTF | TGTGCCATCAACCCAGGGGGCGACTATGGCTACACCTTC
- | TRBJ1-2 | - | TRBV6-5 | 14 | CASSYEGGPYGYTF | TGTGCCAGCAGTTACGAGGGCGGACCCTATGGCTACACCTTC
- | TRBJ1-6 | - | TRBV27 | 15 | CASSGGTGYNSPLHF | TGTGCCAGCAGTGGGGGGACCGGCTATAATTCACCCCTCCACTTT